The 22 T cell receptor beta chains below all came from one sample that was sequenced in a study of T cells in localized non-small cell lung cancer. Only in-frame clones appear in the TCRdb table, and some are missing; sequencing was by immunoSEQ multiplex PCR. The sample lists some 72,000 clones, roughly four fifths occurring once. The sequences come from peripheral blood, collected before any cancer treatment. The receptors shown here come from a man between 40 and 70 years old with stage I lung adenocarcinoma.

The chain carries TRBV7-3 and TRBJ2-2; D ambiguous. V was pared by 0 bases and J by 0 bases, with 11 bases between. The CDR3 spans 17 residues. The germline V gene has CDR1 SGHTA and CDR2 FQGTGA. For the CDR3, the DNA is TGTGCCAGCAGCTTAACGGCTTTGGGGACGAACACCGGGGAGCTGTTTTTT. Residues: CASSLTALGTNTGELFF.

The chain carries TRBV2 and TRBJ1-6, with D unclear. V gave up 7 bases and J gave up 6 bases, with 16 bases separating them. The germline V gene encodes CDR1 SNHLY and CDR2 FYNNEI. This CDR3 contains 15 residues. CDR3 sequence reads: CASKGSLWGNSPLHF. The CDR3 DNA reads as TGTGCCAGCAAGGGCAGTCTCTGGGGTAATTCACCCCTCCACTTT.

The chain uses TRBV10-3 and TRBJ2-7; tentative D call: TRBD1 (5 bases). The CDR3 covers 13 residues. V was shortened by 10 bases and J by 2 bases, with 15 bases between the two germline ends. Germline V gene data show CDR1 as ENHRY and CDR2 as SYGVKD. Here the CDR3 DNA reads TGTGCCACCGGTTTGGACACAGCCTACGAGCAGTACTTC. This gives the protein CATGLDTAYEQYF.

The chain uses TRBV6-6 and TRBJ2-6; TRBD1 or TRBD2 may be the D gene (5 bases each). Trimming stripped 0 bases from V and 3 bases from J, with 6 bases between. The CDR3 spans 15 residues. The germline V gene has CDR1 MNHNY and CDR2 SVGAGI (reference sequence). The CDR3 sequence is CASSYSRGGANVLTF. The CDR3 nucleotides are TGTGCCAGCAGTTACTCGAGGGGTGGGGCCAACGTCCTGACTTTC.

This clone was detected only once. The V call is TRBV5-4, the J call TRBJ2-3, with D possibly matching TRBD2 (5 bases). The V gene's germline CDR1 is SGHNT and CDR2 YYREEE (reference sequence). The CDR3 length is 15 residues. V was trimmed by 4 bases and J by 5 bases, leaving 17 bases between them. The CDR3 sequence is CASSQPTSAGDTQYF. In nucleotides, the CDR3 is TGTGCCAGCAGCCAACCTACTAGTGCAGGAGATACGCAGTATTTT.

The chain carries TRBV28 and TRBJ2-7; a possible D gene is TRBD1 (6 bases). The CDR3 is 19 amino acids. V shed 5 bases and J shed 0 bases, with 26 bases lying between them. Germline values: CDR1 MDHEN, CDR2 SYDVKM. The CDR3 DNA reads as TGTGCCAGCAGTCAACCTCCCCCGGGACAACGAATCAGCTCCTACGAGCAGTACTTC. Translation gives CASSQPPPGQRISSYEQYF.

The CDR3, as DNA: TGCAGCGTCAGAAACCCGGGACCGTCCTATGGCTACACCTTC. Translating it yields CSVRNPGPSYGYTF. This sequence joins TRBV29-1 and TRBJ1-2, with a possible D match to TRBD1 (5 bases). Trimming took off 6 bases at V and 4 bases at J, with 18 bases between the two ends. Germline V gene lookup returns CDR1 SQVTM and CDR2 ANQGSEA. The CDR3 contains 14 residues.

V usage is TRBV19 and J usage is TRBJ1-5; D gene unclear. The V gene's germline CDR1 is LNHDA and CDR2 SQIVND (reference sequence). V gave up 10 bases and J gave up 5 bases, with 21 bases separating them. There are 15 residues in the CDR3. CDR3 sequence reads: CATGKVITSHQPQHF. In nucleotides, the CDR3 is TGTGCCACCGGTAAGGTTATTACATCCCATCAGCCCCAGCATTTT.

DNA for the CDR3: TGTGCCAGCAGATTTGAGGGGGCGGGTAGGGAGACCCAGTACTTC. The encoded protein is CASRFEGAGRETQYF. The chain employs TRBV2 and TRBJ2-5; 7 nucleotides line up with TRBD1. Germline CDR1 SNHLY, CDR2 FYNNEI. J was trimmed by 5 bases and V by 6 bases; bases with no gene match: 12. This CDR3 has 15 amino acids.

This chain joins TRBV30 and TRBJ1-1; D unclear. The V gene lost 2 bases and the J gene lost 4 bases, with 14 bases spanning the gap. In germline, CDR1 is GTSNPN, CDR2 SVGIG (reference sequence). CDR3 length: 14 residues. The DNA of the CDR3 is TGTGCCTGGAGTCCCCTTGATCGAGGCACTGAAGCTTTCTTT. Protein: CAWSPLDRGTEAFF.

The chain has TRBV9 and TRBJ2-4; D unclear. Trimming removed 4 bases at V and 9 bases at J, with 17 bases between. The CDR3 has 14 residues. Germline V lookup: CDR1 SGDLS, CDR2 YYNGEE. The DNA of the CDR3 is TGTGCCAGCAGCCGCCAGCCGCCAAAAGGCATTCAGTACTTC. Translated, it gives CASSRQPPKGIQYF.

The rearrangement links TRBV5-4 to TRBJ2-6; 8 bases agree with TRBD1. V lost 1 base to trimming and J lost 10 bases; unmatched junction nucleotides: 7. CDR3 length equals 15 residues. The germline gives CDR1 SGHNT, CDR2 YYREEE (reference sequence). The CDR3 sequence: CASSLTDRVKNVLTF. The CDR3 DNA reads TGTGCCAGCAGCTTGACGGACAGGGTGAAAAACGTCCTGACTTTC. The full variable domain, its missing parts supplied by reference TRBV5-4 and TRBJ2-6, is ETGVTQSPTHLIKTRGQQVTLRCSSQSGHNTVSWYQQALGQGPQFIFQYYREEENGRGNFPPRFSGLQFPNYSSELNVNALELDDSALYLCASSLTDRVKNVLTFGAGSRLTVL.

This chain links TRBV11-3 with TRBJ1-3, with a weak D call TRBD1 (6 bases). With 6 bases removed from V and 0 bases from J, the gap between germline ends came to 15 bases. Germline CDR1 reads SGHNT; CDR2 reads YENEEA. The length of the CDR3 is 16 residues. The CDR3 sequence: CASSRGPVASGNTIYF. CDR3 DNA: TGTGCCAGCAGTCGGGGGCCAGTGGCCTCTGGAAACACCATATATTTT.

The chain links TRBV10-2 to TRBJ1-6; 10 bases are a match to TRBD1. V shed 7 bases and J 9 bases; nucleotides not matched to a gene: 9. The CDR3 is 15 residues long. Looked up from germline, CDR1 is WSHSY and CDR2 is SAAADI. This CDR3 is CASKAQTGGSSPLHF. CDR3 coding DNA: TGCGCCAGCAAAGCCCAGACAGGGGGCAGTTCACCCCTCCACTTT.

The chain uses TRBV30 and TRBJ1-1; possible D gene TRBD1, 5 bases. V lost 3 bases to trimming and J lost 6 bases, with 17 bases between them. The CDR3 is 14 amino acids. Germline V gene lookup returns CDR1 GTSNPN and CDR2 SVGIG (reference sequence). CDR3 nucleotide sequence: TGTGCCTGGAGCCCCGGGACGGATGGCTCTGAAGCTTTCTTT. It yields the protein CAWSPGTDGSEAFF.

The chain recombines TRBV30 with TRBJ2-3; 10 bases are shared with TRBD2. The CDR3 loop spans 19 amino acids. Germline values: CDR1 GTSNPN, CDR2 SVGIG (reference sequence). V lost 3 bases and J lost 3; bases outside the gene matches: 18. The CDR3 loop is CAWRARGRKLAGSTDTQYF. The CDR3 nucleotides are TGTGCCTGGAGGGCTCGGGGGCGAAAACTAGCGGGATCGACAGATACGCAGTATTTT.

This chain uses TRBV6-1 with TRBJ2-3; D gene ambiguous. The V end was cut by 7 bases, the J end by 1 base, with 12 bases between. This CDR3 comprises 14 residues. The germline V gene encodes CDR1 MNHNS and CDR2 SASEGT. CDR3 loop: CASKAAAGTDTQYF. CDR3 in DNA: TGTGCCAGCAAGGCAGCTGCCGGCACAGATACGCAGTATTTT.

Note on this clone: Distinct nucleotide sequences in the sample also encode this CDR3. The chain couples TRBV7-3 to TRBJ2-1; D is unclear. The germline V and J ends were trimmed by 2 bases and 0 bases, with 5 bases remaining between them. The CDR3 has 14 residues. The germline CDR1 and CDR2 sequences are SGHTA and FQGTGA. The CDR3 DNA reads TGTGCCAGCAGCTTAGACGGCTCCTACAATGAGCAGTTCTTC. It is translated as CASSLDGSYNEQFF.

CDR3 DNA sequence: TGCGCCAGCAGCTCTAGTACAATCCAGGGAGATAATGAAAAACTGTTTTTT. It codes for CASSSSTIQGDNEKLFF. This rearrangement joins TRBV5-1 to TRBJ1-4; tentative D call: TRBD1 (5 bases). Germline CDR1 SGHRS, CDR2 YFSETQ. The CDR3 extends over 17 amino acids. The ends were cut back, 3 bases at V and 4 bases at J, with 19 bases in the middle.

The chain combines TRBV19 with TRBJ1-4; no clear D gene. Germline V gene data show CDR1 as LNHDA and CDR2 as SQIVND (reference sequence). The CDR3 is 14 amino acids. V was trimmed by 10 bases and J by 0 bases, leaving 12 bases between them. CDR3 nucleotide sequence: TGTGCCACCTCGCTTCGTTCAACTAATGAAAAACTGTTTTTT. Its protein is CATSLRSTNEKLFF.

The V gene is TRBV19, the J gene TRBJ2-5; perhaps D is TRBD1 or TRBD2 (5 bases each). The CDR3 spans 14 residues. V was shortened by 3 bases and J by 5 bases, with 13 bases between the two germline ends. Germline lookup yields CDR1 LNHDA and CDR2 SQIVND (reference sequence). CDR3 DNA sequence: TGTGCCAGTAGTATCAGCCGGGGCTCGGAGACCCAGTACTTC. This sequence encodes CASSISRGSETQYF.

The chain links TRBV7-8 to TRBJ2-1; tentative D call: TRBD2 (5 bases). Trimming shortened V by 9 bases and J by 0 bases, and 12 bases separated the two germline ends. The germline V gene encodes CDR1 SGHVS and CDR2 FQNEAQ. This CDR3 spans 14 amino acids. CDR3 loop: CASGLGSSYNEQFF. In DNA form, the CDR3 reads TGTGCCAGTGGTTTGGGGAGCTCCTACAATGAGCAGTTCTTC.